Included here is one T cell receptor beta chain sequence, with context. At one end the junction does not follow the germline gene, possibly because of a read error. This specimen comes from a study of blood T cell repertoires in COVID-19. Looking at the study overall: Sites in the United States, Italy and Spain provided acute and convalescent COVID-19 samples. PBMCs, B-cell-depleted T cells, or T cells provided the cDNA or gDNA that made up the material.

Authors' processing steps: Amplified reference gene primers provided the basis for estimating nucleated cell counts. TCRdb's copy holds only in-frame clones and misses some; the assay was immunoSEQ multiplex PCR. Clonal size and the V and J genes are those of that table, whereas D and trimming came from the DNA. Of some 240,000 clones detected, about nine tenths appear once; the ten largest clones hold approximately 7.5%. There are 16 residues in the CDR3. The germline CDR1 and CDR2 sequences are SGHRS and YFSETQ. The sequenced sample consisted of peripheral blood. The chain has TRBV5-1 and TRBJ2-3, with D possibly being TRBD1 (6 bases). This TCR was sampled from a man aged 55 to 70 who had recovered from COVID-19. CDR3 DNA sequence: TGCGCCAGCAGGTTGGACAGCCCGGCTAGCACAGATACGCAGTATTTT. This translates into CASRLDSPASTDTQYF.